One and the same sample provided the 3 T cell receptor beta chains below, sequenced in a study of blood T cell repertoires in COVID-19. Sequencing was performed with immunoSEQ multiplex PCR; in TCRdb, only in-frame clones are kept and a portion is missing. The sample has over 300,000 clones; around 90% are singletons. Sequencing was performed on PBMCs or T cells enriched from blood (not recorded which). The origin of the receptors is a woman aged 25-40 years who had recovered from COVID-19.

The rearrangement joins TRBV5-1 to TRBJ2-3; TRBD2 matches at 7 bases. This CDR3 spans 15 amino acids. The germline gives CDR1 SGHRS, CDR2 YFSETQ. V trimming: 3 bases; J trimming: 3 bases; junction bases outside the gene matches: 7. CDR3 residues: CASSSSGGRTDTQYF. The DNA of the CDR3 is TGCGCCAGCAGCTCTTCGGGGGGTAGGACAGATACGCAGTATTTT.

The V call is TRBV7-2, the J call TRBJ2-3; TRBD2 is a possible D gene (6 bases). Germline V lookup: CDR1 SGHTA, CDR2 FQGNSA. Between the trimmed V and J ends, which lost 5 bases and 14 bases, there was a span of 20 bases. The CDR3 runs to 13 residues. CDR3 loop: CASSPDPSALMYF. The CDR3 DNA follows: TGTGCCAGCAGCCCTGATCCTAGCGCCCTCATGTATTTT.

The V call is TRBV4-1, the J call TRBJ2-1; 8 nucleotides agree with TRBD1. Germline CDR1 reads MGHRA; CDR2 reads YSYEKL. J gave up 8 bases and V 5 bases, and 11 bases lay outside the gene matches. The CDR3 is 15 amino acids. In nucleotides, the CDR3 is TGCGCCAGCAGCGGTCGGACAGGGTCAATCGATGAGCAGTTCTTC. It translates to CASSGRTGSIDEQFF.